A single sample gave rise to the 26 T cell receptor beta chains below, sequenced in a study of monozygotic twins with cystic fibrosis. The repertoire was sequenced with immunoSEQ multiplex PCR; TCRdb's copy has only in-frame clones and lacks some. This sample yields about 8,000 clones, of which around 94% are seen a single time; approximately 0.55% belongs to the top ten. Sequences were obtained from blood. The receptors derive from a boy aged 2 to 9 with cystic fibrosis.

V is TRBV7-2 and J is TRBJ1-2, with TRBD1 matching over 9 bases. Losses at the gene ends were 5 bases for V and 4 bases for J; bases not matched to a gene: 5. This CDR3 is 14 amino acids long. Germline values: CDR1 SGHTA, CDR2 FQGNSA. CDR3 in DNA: TGTGCCAGCAGCCCGGGACAGGGAACCTATGGCTACACCTTC. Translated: CASSPGQGTYGYTF.

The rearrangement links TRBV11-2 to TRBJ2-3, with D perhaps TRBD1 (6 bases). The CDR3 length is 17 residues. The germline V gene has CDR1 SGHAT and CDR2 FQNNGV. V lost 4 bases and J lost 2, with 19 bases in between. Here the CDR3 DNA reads TGTGCCAGCAGCTCACATCCTCAGGGGCCCTCCACAGATACGCAGTATTTT. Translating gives CASSSHPQGPSTDTQYF.

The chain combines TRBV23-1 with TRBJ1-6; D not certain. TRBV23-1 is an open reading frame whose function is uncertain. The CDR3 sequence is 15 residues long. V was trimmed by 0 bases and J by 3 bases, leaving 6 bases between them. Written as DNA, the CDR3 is TGCGCCAGCAGTCAATCGTGGGACTATAATTCACCCCTCCACTTT. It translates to CASSQSWDYNSPLHF.

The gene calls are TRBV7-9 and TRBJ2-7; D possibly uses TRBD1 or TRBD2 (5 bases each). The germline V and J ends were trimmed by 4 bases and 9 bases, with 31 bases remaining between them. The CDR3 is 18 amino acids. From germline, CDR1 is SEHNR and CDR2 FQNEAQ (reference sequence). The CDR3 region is CASSSESVQGPLRRVQYF. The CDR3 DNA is TGTGCCAGCAGCTCAGAGAGTGTCCAGGGACCCTTGAGGCGGGTGCAGTACTTC.

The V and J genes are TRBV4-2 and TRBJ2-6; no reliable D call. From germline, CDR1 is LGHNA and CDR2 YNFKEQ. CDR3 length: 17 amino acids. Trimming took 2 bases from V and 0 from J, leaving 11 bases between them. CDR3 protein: CASSQPGPPSGANVLTF. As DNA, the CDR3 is TGTGCCAGCAGCCAACCGGGTCCCCCCTCTGGGGCCAACGTCCTGACTTTC.

The CDR3 DNA reads TGTGCCAGTAGTGCCTCCCGGGACAGGGTCATAGCCAAAAACATTCAGTACTTC. Translation: CASSASRDRVIAKNIQYF. This chain connects TRBV19 to TRBJ2-4; 9 nucleotides line up with TRBD1. The V segment lost 5 bases and the J segment 0 bases; nucleotides outside the gene matches: 11. Germline assignment: CDR1 LNHDA and CDR2 SQIVND (reference sequence). The CDR3 spans 18 residues.

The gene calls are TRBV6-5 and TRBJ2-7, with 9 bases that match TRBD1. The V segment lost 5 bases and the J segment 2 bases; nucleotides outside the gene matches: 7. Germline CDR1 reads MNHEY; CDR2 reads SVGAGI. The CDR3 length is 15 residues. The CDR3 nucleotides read TGTGCCAGCAGTCCGGACAGGGGACATCCCTACGAGCAGTACTTC. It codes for CASSPDRGHPYEQYF.

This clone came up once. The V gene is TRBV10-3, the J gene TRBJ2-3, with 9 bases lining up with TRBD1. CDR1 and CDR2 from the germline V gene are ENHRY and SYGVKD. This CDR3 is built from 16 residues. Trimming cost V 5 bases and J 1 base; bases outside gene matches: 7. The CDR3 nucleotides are TGTGCCATCAGTCGGACAGGGGAACGTGGCACAGATACGCAGTATTTT. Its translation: CAISRTGERGTDTQYF.

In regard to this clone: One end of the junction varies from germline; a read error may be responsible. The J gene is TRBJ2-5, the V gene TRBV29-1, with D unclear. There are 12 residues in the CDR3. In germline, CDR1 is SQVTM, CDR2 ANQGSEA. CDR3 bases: TGCAGCGTTGAATCACTTCGTGATCACCCCGACTTC. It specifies CSVESLRDHPDF.

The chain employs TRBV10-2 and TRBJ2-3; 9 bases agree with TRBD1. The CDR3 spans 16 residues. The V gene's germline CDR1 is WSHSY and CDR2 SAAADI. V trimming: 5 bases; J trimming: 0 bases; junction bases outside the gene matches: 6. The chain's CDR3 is CASSRGTGTSTDTQYF. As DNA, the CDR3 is TGCGCCAGCAGTCGGGGGACAGGGACGAGCACAGATACGCAGTATTTT.

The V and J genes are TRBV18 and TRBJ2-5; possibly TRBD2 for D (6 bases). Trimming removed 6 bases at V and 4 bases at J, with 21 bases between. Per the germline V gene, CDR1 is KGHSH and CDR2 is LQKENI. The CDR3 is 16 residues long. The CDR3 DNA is TGTGCCAGCTCCCCAAAAACCGGGACTTTGCTAGAGACCCAGTACTTC. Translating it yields CASSPKTGTLLETQYF. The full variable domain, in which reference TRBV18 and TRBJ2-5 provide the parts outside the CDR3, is NAGVMQNPRHLVRRRGQEARLRCSPMKGHSHVYWYRQLPEEGLKFMVYLQKENIIDESGMPKERFSAEFPKEGPSILRIQQVVRGDSAAYFCASSPKTGTLLETQYFGPGTRLLVL.

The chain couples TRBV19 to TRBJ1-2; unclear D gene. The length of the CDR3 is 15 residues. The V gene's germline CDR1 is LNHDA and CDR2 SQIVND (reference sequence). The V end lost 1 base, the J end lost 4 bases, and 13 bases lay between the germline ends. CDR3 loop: CASSIGGGRSYGYTF. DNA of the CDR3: TGTGCCAGTAGTATAGGGGGAGGCAGATCCTATGGCTACACCTTC.

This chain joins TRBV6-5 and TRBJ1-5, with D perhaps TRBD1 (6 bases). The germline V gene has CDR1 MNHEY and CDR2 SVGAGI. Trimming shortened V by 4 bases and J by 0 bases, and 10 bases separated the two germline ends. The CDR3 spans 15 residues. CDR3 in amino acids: CASSLGGYSNQPQHF. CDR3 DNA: TGTGCCAGCAGTTTAGGGGGTTATAGCAATCAGCCCCAGCATTTT.

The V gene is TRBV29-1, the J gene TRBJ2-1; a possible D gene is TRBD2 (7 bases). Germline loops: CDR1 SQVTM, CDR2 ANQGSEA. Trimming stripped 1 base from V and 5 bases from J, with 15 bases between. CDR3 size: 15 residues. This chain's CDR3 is CSVEGGGGPNNEQFF. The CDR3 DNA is TGCAGCGTTGAAGGAGGGGGGGGGCCGAACAATGAGCAGTTCTTC.

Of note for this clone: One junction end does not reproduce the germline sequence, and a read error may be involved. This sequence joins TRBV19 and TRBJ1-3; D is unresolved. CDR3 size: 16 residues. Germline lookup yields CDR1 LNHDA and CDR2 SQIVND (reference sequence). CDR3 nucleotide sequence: TGTGCCAGCAGTACCCCACGTCAGACGTCTGGAAACACCATATATTTT. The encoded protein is CASSTPRQTSGNTIYF.

This chain's CDR3 is CASSLTVGGAGNEQFF. Written as DNA, the CDR3 is TGCGCCAGCAGCTTGACTGTCGGCGGAGCGGGCAATGAGCAGTTCTTC. The V gene is TRBV5-1, the J gene TRBJ2-1, with D possibly TRBD2 on 6 matching bases. The CDR3 covers 16 residues. Germline V gene data show CDR1 as SGHRS and CDR2 as YFSETQ. V lost 1 base, J lost 6 bases, and 17 bases lay in between. The full variable domain, its missing parts supplied by reference TRBV5-1 and TRBJ2-1, is KAGVTQTPRYLIKTRGQQVTLSCSPISGHRSVSWYQQTPGQGLQFLFEYFSETQRNKGNFPGRFSGRQFSNSRSEMNVSTLELGDSALYLCASSLTVGGAGNEQFFGPGTRLTVL.

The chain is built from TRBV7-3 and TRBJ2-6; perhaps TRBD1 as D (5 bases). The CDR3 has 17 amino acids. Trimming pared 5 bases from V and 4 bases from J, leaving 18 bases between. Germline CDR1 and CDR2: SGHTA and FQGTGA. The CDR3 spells CASSPTPPGSGANVLTF. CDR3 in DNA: TGTGCCAGCAGCCCGACCCCCCCAGGGTCAGGGGCCAACGTCCTGACTTTC.

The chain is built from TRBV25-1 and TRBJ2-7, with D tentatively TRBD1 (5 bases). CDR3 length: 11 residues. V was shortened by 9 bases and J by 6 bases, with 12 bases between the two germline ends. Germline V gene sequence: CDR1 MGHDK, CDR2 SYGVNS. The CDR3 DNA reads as TGTGCCAGTGGGGCCCCTCGCGAGCAGTACTTC. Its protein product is CASGAPREQYF.

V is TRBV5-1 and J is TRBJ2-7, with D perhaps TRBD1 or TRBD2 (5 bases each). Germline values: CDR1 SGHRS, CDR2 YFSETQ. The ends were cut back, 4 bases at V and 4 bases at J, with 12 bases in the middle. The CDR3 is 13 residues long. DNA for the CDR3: TGCGCCAGCAGCGATGGGACGGCTTACGAGCAGTACTTC. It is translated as CASSDGTAYEQYF.

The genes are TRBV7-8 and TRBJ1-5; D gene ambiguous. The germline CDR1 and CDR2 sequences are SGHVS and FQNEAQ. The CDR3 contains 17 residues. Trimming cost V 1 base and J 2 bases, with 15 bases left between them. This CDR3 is CASSLGRTAVGNQPQHF. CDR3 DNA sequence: TGTGCCAGCAGCTTAGGTAGAACAGCAGTGGGCAATCAGCCCCAGCATTTT.

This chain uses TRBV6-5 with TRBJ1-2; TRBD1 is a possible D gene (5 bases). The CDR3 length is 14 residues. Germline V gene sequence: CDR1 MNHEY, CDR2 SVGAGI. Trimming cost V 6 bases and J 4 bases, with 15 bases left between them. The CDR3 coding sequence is TGTGCCAGCAGCCCCCAGGGTGGCGCCTATGGCTACACCTTC. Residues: CASSPQGGAYGYTF.

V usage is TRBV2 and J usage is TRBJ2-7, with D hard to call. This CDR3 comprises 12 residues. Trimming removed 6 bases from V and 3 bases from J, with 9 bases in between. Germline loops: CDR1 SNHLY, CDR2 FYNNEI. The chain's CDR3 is CASRDGFYEQYF. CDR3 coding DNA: TGTGCCAGCAGGGACGGATTCTACGAGCAGTACTTC. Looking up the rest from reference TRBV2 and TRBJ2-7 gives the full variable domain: EPEVTQTPSHQVTQMGQEVILRCVPISNHLYFYWYRQILGQKVEFLVSFYNNEISEKSEIFDDQFSVERPDGSNFTLKIRSTKLEDSAMYFCASRDGFYEQYFGPGTRLTVT.

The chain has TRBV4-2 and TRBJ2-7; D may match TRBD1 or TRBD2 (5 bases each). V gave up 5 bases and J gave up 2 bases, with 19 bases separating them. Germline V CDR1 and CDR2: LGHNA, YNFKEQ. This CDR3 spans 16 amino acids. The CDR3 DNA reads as TGTGCCAGCAGCACGGGGACGCCGGAGCTGGCCTACGAGCAGTACTTC. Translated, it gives CASSTGTPELAYEQYF.

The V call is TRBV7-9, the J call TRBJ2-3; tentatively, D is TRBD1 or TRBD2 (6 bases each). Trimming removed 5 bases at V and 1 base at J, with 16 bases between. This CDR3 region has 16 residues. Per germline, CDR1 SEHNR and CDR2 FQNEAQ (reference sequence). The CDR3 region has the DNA TGTGCCAGCAGCAAACCGGAGGGGGGAGGCACAGATACGCAGTATTTT. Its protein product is CASSKPEGGGTDTQYF.

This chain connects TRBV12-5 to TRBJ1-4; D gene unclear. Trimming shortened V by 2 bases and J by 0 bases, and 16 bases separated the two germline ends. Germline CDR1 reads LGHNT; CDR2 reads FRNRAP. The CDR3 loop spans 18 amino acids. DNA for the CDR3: TGTGCTAGTGGTTTGTCCCTTGGAAGCTACGCAACTAATGAAAAACTGTTTTTT. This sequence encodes CASGLSLGSYATNEKLFF. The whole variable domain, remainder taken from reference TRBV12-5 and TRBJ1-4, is DARVTQTPRHKVTEMGQEVTMRCQPILGHNTVFWYRQTMMQGLELLAYFRNRAPLDDSGMPKDRFSAEMPDATLATLKIQPSEPRDSAVYFCASGLSLGSYATNEKLFFGSGTQLSVL.

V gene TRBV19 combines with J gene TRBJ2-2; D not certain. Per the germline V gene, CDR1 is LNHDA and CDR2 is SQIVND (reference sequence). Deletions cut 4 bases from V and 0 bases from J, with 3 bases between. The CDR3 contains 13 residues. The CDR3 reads CASSNANTGELFF. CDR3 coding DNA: TGTGCCAGTAGTAACGCGAACACCGGGGAGCTGTTTTTT.